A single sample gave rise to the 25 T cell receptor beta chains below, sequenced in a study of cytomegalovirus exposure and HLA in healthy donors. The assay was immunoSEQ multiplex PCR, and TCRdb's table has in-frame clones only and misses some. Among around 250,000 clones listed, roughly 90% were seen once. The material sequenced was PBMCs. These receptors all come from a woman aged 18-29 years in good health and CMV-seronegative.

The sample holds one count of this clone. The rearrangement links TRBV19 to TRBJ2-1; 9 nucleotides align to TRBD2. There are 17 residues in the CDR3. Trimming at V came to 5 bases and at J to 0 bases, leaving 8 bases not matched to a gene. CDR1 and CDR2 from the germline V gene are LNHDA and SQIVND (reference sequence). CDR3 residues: CASSLYRAGGSYNEQFF. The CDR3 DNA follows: TGTGCCAGTAGTTTATACCGAGCGGGGGGCTCCTACAATGAGCAGTTCTTC.

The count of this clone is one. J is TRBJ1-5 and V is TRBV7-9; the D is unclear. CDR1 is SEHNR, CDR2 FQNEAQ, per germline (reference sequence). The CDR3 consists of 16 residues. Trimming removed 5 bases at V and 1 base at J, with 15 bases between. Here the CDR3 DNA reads TGTGCCAGCAGCCCACTCGCGGTAGGCAGCAATCAGCCCCAGCATTTT. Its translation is CASSPLAVGSNQPQHF.

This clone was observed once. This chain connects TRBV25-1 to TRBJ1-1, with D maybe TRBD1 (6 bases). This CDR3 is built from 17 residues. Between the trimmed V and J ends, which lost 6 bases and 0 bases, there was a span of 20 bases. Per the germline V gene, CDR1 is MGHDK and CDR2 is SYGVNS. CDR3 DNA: TGTGCCAGCAGCGGCGACCGAAACAGGGTTATGAACACTGAAGCTTTCTTT. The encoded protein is CASSGDRNRVMNTEAFF. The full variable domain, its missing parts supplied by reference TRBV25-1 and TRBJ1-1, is EADIYQTPRYLVIGTGKKITLECSQTMGHDKMYWYQQDPGMELHLIHYSYGVNSTEKGDLSSESTVSRIRTEHFPLTLESARPSHTSQYLCASSGDRNRVMNTEAFFGQGTRLTVV.

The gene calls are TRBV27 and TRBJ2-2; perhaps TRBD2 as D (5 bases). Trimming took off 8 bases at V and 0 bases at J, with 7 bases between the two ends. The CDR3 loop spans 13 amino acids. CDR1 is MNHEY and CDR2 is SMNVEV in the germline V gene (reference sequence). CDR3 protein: CASWGANTGELFF. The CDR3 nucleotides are TGTGCCAGCTGGGGAGCGAACACCGGGGAGCTGTTTTTT.

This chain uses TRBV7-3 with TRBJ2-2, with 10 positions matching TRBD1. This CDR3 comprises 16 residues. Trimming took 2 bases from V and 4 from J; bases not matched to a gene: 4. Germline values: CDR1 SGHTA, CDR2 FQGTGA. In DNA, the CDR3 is TGTGCCAGCAGCTTAGGCGGGACAGGGGCCACCGGGGAGCTGTTTTTT. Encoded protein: CASSLGGTGATGELFF.

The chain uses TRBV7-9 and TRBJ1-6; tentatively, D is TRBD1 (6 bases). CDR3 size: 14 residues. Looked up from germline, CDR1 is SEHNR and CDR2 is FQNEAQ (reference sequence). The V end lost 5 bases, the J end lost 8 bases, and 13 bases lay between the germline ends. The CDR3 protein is CASSRLPGDSPLHF. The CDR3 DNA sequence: TGTGCCAGCAGCCGCTTGCCAGGGGATTCACCCCTCCACTTT.

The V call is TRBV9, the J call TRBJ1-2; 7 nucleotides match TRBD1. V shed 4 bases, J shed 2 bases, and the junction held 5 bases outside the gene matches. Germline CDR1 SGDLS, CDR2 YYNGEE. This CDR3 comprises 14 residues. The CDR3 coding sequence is TGTGCCAGCAGCTCGACAGGGACCAACTATGGCTACACCTTC. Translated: CASSSTGTNYGYTF.

The DNA of the CDR3 is TGTGCCAGTAGAAAATCGGGACAGTTTGGTACCGGGGAGCTGTTTTTT. Encoded protein: CASRKSGQFGTGELFF. The chain joins TRBV19 to TRBJ2-2, with 7 bases aligning to TRBD1. Germline trimming cut 6 bases from V and 5 bases from J; bases unmatched to any gene: 12. Germline V CDR1 and CDR2: LNHDA, SQIVND (reference sequence). CDR3 length equals 16 residues.

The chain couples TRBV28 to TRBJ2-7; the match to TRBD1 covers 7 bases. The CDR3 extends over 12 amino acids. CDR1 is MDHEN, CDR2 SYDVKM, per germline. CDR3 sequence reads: CASSRGQREQDV. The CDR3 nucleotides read TGTGCCAGCAGCCGGGGACAGAGGGAGCAGGACGTC.

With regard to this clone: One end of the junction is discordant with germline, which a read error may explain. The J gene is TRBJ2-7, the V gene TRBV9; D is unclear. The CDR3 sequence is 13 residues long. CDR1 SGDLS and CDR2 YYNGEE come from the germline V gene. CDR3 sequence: CASSVANSHEQYF. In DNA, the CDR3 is TGTGCCAGCAGCGTAGCTAACTCCCACGAGCAGTACTTC. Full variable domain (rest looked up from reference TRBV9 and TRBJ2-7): DSGVTQTPKHLITATGQRVTLRCSPRSGDLSVYWYQQSLDQGLQFLIQYYNGEERAKGNILERFSAQQFPDLHSELNLSSLELGDSALYFCASSVANSHEQYFGPGTRLTVT.

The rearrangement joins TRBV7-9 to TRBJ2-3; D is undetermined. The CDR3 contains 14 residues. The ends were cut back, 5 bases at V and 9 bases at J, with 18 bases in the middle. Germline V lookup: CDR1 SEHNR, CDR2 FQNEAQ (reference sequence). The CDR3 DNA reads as TGTGCCAGCAGCCCAGTTGATGTCCGTTTAACGCAGTATTTT. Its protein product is CASSPVDVRLTQYF.

The CDR3 spells CASSLRQGAVDFYEQYV. The CDR3 DNA reads as TGTGCCAGCAGTTTACGACAGGGTGCCGTAGATTTTTACGAGCAGTACGTC. This chain links TRBV28 with TRBJ2-7; 7 bases match TRBD1. This CDR3 spans 17 amino acids. The J segment lost 4 bases and the V segment lost 2 bases, leaving 14 bases of the junction unmatched. CDR1 MDHEN and CDR2 SYDVKM come from the germline V gene.

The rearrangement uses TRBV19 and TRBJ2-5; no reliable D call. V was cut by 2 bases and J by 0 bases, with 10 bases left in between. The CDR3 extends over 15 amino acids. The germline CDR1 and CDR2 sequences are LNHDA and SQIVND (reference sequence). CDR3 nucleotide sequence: TGTGCCAGTAGTATATTCTTCCAGGACCAAGAGACCCAGTACTTC. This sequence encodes CASSIFFQDQETQYF.

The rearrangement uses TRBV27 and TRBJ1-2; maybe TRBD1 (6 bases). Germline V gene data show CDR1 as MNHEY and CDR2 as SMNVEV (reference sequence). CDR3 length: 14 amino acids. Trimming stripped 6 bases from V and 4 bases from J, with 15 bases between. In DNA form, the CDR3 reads TGTGCCAGCAGACGGGACACCGCTGTCTATGGCTACACCTTC. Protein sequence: CASRRDTAVYGYTF.

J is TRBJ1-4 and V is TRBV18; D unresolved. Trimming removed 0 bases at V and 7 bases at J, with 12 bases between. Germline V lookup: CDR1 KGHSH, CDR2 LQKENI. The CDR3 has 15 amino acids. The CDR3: CASSPPGNSGEKLFF. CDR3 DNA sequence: TGTGCCAGCTCACCACCCGGCAATTCGGGTGAAAAACTGTTTTTT.

The CDR3 here is CASDVVSGSPLHF. CDR3 bases: TGTGCCAGCGATGTTGTGAGCGGCTCACCCCTCCACTTT. The chain links TRBV6-1 to TRBJ1-6; D call uncertain. Trimming removed 8 bases at V and 10 bases at J, with 15 bases between. This CDR3 contains 13 residues. The germline V gene has CDR1 MNHNS and CDR2 SASEGT.

In DNA form, the CDR3 reads TGTGCCAGCAGCTTAGGTGGTAGAGATGAAGCTTTCTTT. Translating gives CASSLGGRDEAFF. This rearrangement joins TRBV11-3 to TRBJ1-1; D ambiguous. CDR1 and CDR2 (germline): SGHNT, YENEEA. V gave up 1 base and J gave up 7 bases, with 10 bases separating them. This CDR3 comprises 13 residues.

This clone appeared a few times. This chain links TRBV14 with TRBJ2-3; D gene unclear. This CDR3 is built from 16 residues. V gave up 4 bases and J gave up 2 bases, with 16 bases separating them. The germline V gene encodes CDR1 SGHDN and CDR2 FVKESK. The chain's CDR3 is CASSPRRSIFTDTQYF. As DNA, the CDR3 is TGTGCCAGCAGCCCTCGCAGGTCTATCTTCACAGATACGCAGTATTTT.

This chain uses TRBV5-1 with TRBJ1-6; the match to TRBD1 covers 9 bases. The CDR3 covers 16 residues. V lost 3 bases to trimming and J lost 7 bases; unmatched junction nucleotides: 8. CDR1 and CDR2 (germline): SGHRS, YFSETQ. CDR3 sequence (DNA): TGCGCCAGCAGCTACGCGATGACAGGGGGAAATTCACCCCTCCACTTT. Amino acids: CASSYAMTGGNSPLHF.

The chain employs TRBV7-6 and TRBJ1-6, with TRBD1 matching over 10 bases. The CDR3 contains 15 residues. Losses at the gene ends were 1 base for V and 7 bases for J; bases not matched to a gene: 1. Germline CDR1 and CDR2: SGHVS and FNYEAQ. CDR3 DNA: TGTGCCAGCAGCTTAGGACAGGGGGCAAATTCACCCCTCCACTTT. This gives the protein CASSLGQGANSPLHF. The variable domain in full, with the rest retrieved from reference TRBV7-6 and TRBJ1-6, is GAGVSQSPRYKVTKRGQDVALRCDPISGHVSLYWYRQALGQGPEFLTYFNYEAQQDKSGLPNDRFSAERPEGSISTLTIQRTEQRDSAMYRCASSLGQGANSPLHFGNGTRLTVT.

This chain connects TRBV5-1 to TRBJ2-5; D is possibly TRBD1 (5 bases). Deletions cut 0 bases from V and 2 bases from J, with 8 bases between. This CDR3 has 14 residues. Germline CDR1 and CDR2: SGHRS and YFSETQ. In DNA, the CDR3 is TGCGCCAGCAGCTTGGGACAGCAGCAAGAGACCCAGTACTTC. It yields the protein CASSLGQQQETQYF. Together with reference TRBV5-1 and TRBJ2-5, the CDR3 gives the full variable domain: KAGVTQTPRYLIKTRGQQVTLSCSPISGHRSVSWYQQTPGQGLQFLFEYFSETQRNKGNFPGRFSGRQFSNSRSEMNVSTLELGDSALYLCASSLGQQQETQYFGPGTRLLVL.

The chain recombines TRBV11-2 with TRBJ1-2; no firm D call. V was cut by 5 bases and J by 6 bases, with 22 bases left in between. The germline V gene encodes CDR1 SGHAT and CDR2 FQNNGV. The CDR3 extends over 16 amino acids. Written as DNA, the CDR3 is TGTGCCAGCAGCCCCCAATGGATAGGCGGCGCGGATGGCTACACCTTC. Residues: CASSPQWIGGADGYTF.

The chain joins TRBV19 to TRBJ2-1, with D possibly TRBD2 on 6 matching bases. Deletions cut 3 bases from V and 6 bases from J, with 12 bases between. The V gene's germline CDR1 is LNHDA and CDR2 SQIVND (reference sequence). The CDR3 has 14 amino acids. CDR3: CASSIPGLPNEQFF. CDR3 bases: TGTGCCAGTAGTATTCCGGGACTCCCCAATGAGCAGTTCTTC.

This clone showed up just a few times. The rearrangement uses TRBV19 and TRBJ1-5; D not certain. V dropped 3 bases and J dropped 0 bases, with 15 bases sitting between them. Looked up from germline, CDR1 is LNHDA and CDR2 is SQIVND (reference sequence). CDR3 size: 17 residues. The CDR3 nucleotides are TGTGCCAGTAGTATTCGTCGGAGGACCGATAGCAATCAGCCCCAGCATTTT. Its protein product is CASSIRRRTDSNQPQHF. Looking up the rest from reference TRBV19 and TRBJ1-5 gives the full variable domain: DGGITQSPKYLFRKEGQNVTLSCEQNLNHDAMYWYRQDPGQGLRLIYYSQIVNDFQKGDIAEGYSVSREKKESFPLTVTSAQKNPTAFYLCASSIRRRTDSNQPQHFGDGTRLSIL.

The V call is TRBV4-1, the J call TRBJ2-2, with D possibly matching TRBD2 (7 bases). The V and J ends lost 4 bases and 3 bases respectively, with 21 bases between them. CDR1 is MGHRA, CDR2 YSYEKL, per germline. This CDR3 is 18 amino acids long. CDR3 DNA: TGCGCCAGCAGCCCCGCCCCGGGGGGCCTTTTAGACACCGGGGAGCTGTTTTTT. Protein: CASSPAPGGLLDTGELFF.